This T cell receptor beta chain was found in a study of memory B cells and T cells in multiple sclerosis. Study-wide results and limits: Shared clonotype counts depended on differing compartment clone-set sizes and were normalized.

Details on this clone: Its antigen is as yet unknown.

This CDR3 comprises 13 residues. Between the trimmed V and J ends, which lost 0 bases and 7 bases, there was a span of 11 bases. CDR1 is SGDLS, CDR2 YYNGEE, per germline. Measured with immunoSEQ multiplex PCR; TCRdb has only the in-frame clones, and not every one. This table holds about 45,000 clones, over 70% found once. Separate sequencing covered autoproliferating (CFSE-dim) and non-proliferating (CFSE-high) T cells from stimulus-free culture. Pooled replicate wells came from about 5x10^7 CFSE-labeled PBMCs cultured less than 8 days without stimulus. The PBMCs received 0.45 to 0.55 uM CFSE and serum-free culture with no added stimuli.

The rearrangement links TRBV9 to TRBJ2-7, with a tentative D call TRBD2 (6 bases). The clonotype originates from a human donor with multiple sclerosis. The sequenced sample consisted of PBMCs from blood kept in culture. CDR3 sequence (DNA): TGTGCCAGCAGCGTAGGTGGGGCGGGAGAGCAGTACTTC. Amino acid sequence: CASSVGGAGEQYF.